This TCR beta chain was retrieved from a study of human T cells and chemical hapten exposure. In the study overall: Diphenylcyclopropenone was administered weekly to the scalp of patients throughout the roughly 22-week study. Patients having alopecia areata, totalis or universalis were mostly female.

The study used a library that attached unique molecular identifiers to individual cDNA molecules. Per the original data handling: Per-sample TCR counts ranged from roughly 20,000 to 750,000, median roughly 96,000. TCRdb redid the calling of the RACE reads with MiXCR, one entry per CDR3 protein. TCRdb's processing, not the authors' own work, is the source of the V and J calls. The data hold about 30,000 distinct CDR3 sequences, with about 5% observed a single time. In germline, CDR1 is MNHEY, CDR2 SMNVEV (reference sequence). The CDR3 extends over 14 amino acids. V lost 6 bases to trimming and J lost 8 bases, with 17 bases between them. The time point: patch test 3, about 24 weeks after DPC sensitization. Described treatment: therapeutic diphenylcyclopropenone sensitization with weekly scalp DPC. This clonotype occurred many times.

The chain employs TRBV27 and TRBJ1-3; no clear D gene. Sequencing used whole blood, obtained in connection with sensitization to the hapten diphenylcyclopropenone (DPC). The TCR originated in a man aged 25 to 45 with alopecia areata. Some clones in this sample may be carry-over from other donors' samples. The CDR3 DNA is TGTGCCAGCAGCTCTACACCTAATCAGGACACCATATATTTT. Protein product: CASSSTPNQDTIYF.